The TCR beta chain described here comes from a study of precursors of human CD4 cytotoxic T cells listed by TCRdb under 2018. For the wider study: CD4+ memory subsets from around 13 donors in total were covered by the bulk TCR-seq analysis. TCR-seq analysis of some 15 donors yielded TCRalpha and TCRbeta chain sequences (table S7). Overall study outcomes, separate from this receptor: Only about 95% of the 14 donors were included in some bulk TCR-seq comparisons, suggesting that not every subset was available for every donor. A larger fraction of IL-7Rhigh TEMRA clonotypes than of TEM or TCM clonotypes was made up of expanded effector clonotypes. More restricted TCR repertoires, with lower diversity and more expanded clonotypes, were shown by IL-7Rhigh and IL-7R- TEMRA subsets than by TCM and TEM subsets. According to the authors, an observational design in humans cannot definitively determine the direction of differentiation between precursor and effector cells.

This clonotype was seen a handful of times. The antigen this receptor binds is unknown. Base qualities were left out, and no much larger clone turns up one base away. To test for a precursor-effector relationship among CD4 cytotoxic T cells, four sorted CD4+ memory subsets (TCM, TEM, IL-7Rhigh TEMRA, IL-7R- TEMRA) underwent bulk UMI-based TCR sequencing. Cells were obtained from peripheral blood mononuclear cells that had been isolated from human blood. Reads for this sample came from an Illumina MiSeq. Concerning the study's data processing: Repertoire diversity was measured with the Shannon-Wiener index computed in VDJtools. A TCRbeta clonotype counted as expanded if its clonotype frequency was 3 or higher. TCRdb reprocessed the public reads (quality trimming at Q25 with fastp, clone calling with MiXCR) and kept in-frame beta chains. All rows with the same CDR3 protein become a single entry with the most common DNA and genes. In this record, the V and J calls reflect TCRdb's handling and not the investigators' own analysis. The sample table records around 660 distinct CDR3 sequences; about 15% of these occur just once. 8.5% of the sample is in the top ten clones.

Reading from cysteine to phenylalanine, the CDR3 counts 14 amino acids. The entry retains the CDR3 DNA only, 42 bases that are in frame from base 1. V is clipped by 7 bases and J by 0 bases, and the sequence between their germline boundaries is 12 bases long. CDR1 and CDR2 were assigned from the germline V gene (reference sequence) as LNHDA and SQIVND. The sequencing input was memory CD4+ T cells from blood (PBMCs). The chain was built from TRBV19 and TRBJ1-1, and perhaps TRBD1 as D gene, on 6 matching bases. The TCR sequence derives from a human donor in good health. The CDR3 sequence is CASTRGAVNTEAFF. The DNA is TGTGCCAGTACGCGGGGGGCGGTGAACACTGAAGCTTTCTTT. The CDR3 plus the reference TRBV19 and TRBJ1-1 genes for the other parts give the full variable domain: DGGITQSPKYLFRKEGQNVTLSCEQNLNHDAMYWYRQDPGQGLRLIYYSQIVNDFQKGDIAEGYSVSREKKESFPLTVTSAQKNPTAFYLCASTRGAVNTEAFFGQGTRLTVV.